This TCR beta chain was sequenced in a study of OX40 agonist ivuxolimab in advanced cancers. About the research overall: Ivuxolimab, which is an agonistic anti-OX40 (CD134) antibody, was administered to the patients. Intravenous ivuxolimab was administered to patients every 2 weeks at 0.01 to 10 mg/kg. Whole-study results and caveats: Antigen specificity was not determined for the expanded peripheral T cells. Within 6 weeks, CD4+ and CD8+ blood T cells expanded clonally at 0.1 to 3.0 mg/kg.

Comments on this clone: Its cognate antigen is unknown.

V lost 5 bases, J lost 1 base, and 11 bases lay in between. This CDR3 comprises 14 residues. Germline V gene data show CDR1 as KGHSH and CDR2 as LQKENI. Produced via immunoSEQ multiplex PCR; TCRdb's table is partial and in-frame only. In the table there are 55,000 to 80,000 clones, approximately 79% of which are singletons. The TCR was taken from an adult with an advanced solid tumor such as melanoma, head and neck, liver or kidney cancer. The material sequenced was CD4+ or CD8+ T cells sorted from blood, taken in a trial of the OX40 agonist ivuxolimab. The chain links TRBV18 to TRBJ1-1; D might be TRBD1 (5 bases). CDR3 coding DNA: TGTGCCAGCTCAACTTCGGGGGGGAACACTGAAGCTTTCTTT. Amino acid sequence: CASSTSGGNTEAFF. Combining the CDR3 with reference TRBV18 and TRBJ1-1 gives the whole variable domain NAGVMQNPRHLVRRRGQEARLRCSPMKGHSHVYWYRQLPEEGLKFMVYLQKENIIDESGMPKERFSAEFPKEGPSILRIQQVVRGDSAAYFCASSTSGGNTEAFFGQGTRLTVV.